This T cell receptor (beta chain) was documented in a study of T-cell reconstitution after alpha-beta-depleted transplantation in children. About this clonotype itself: What it binds is unknown.

For TCRbeta, the library was prepared with unique molecular identifiers. TCRdb analysed the PCR reads with MiXCR anew, one entry per CDR3 protein. Of around 60,000 distinct CDR3 sequences in the sample, 44% were seen once. The V end was cut by 6 bases, the J end by 6 bases, with 21 bases between. Germline V CDR1 and CDR2: MDHEN, SYDVKM. The CDR3 has 16 residues. Study-level findings and limits: T-cell counts and diversity at one year following transplant were attributed mainly to newly produced T cells.

This sequence was found in a male patient younger than 18 who had a stem cell transplant for acute lymphoblastic leukemia, so the T cells may come from the graft donor. The V call is TRBV28, the J call TRBJ2-1; D possibly corresponds to TRBD2 (6 bases). Sequenced here: PBMCs, mostly from graft donor cells, sampled 360 days after TCRalphabeta/CD19-depleted stem cell transplant. CDR3 sequence reads: CASRLIAGPSGNEQFF. The DNA for the CDR3 is TGTGCCAGCAGACTTATCGCGGGACCTTCTGGCAATGAGCAGTTCTTC.